The TCR beta chain described here comes from a study of shared clonotypes between healthy human individuals. The study's findings and limits: The genetic and exposure-history diversity represented was limited by few donors.

Turning to this clone: Its antigen remains unknown.

Input per replicate PCR of unsorted PBMC was roughly 290 ng DNA, corresponding to tens of thousands of T cell genomes. Sequencing was performed with immunoSEQ multiplex PCR; in TCRdb, only in-frame clones are kept and a portion is missing. The sample contains approximately 510,000 clones, around 74% of which appear only once. The CDR3 sequence is 14 residues long. V shed 4 bases and J shed 5 bases, with 14 bases lying between them. CDR1 SGHNT and CDR2 YENEEA come from the germline V gene. The specimen sequenced was PBMCs. The TCR originated in a woman in her thirties or forties in good health. Some clones in this sample may be carry-over from other donors' samples. The chain is built from TRBV11-3 and TRBJ2-5; a possible D gene is TRBD1 (5 bases). CDR3 amino acids: CASSSGRVGETQYF. CDR3 bases: TGTGCCAGCAGCTCGGGCAGGGTCGGGGAGACCCAGTACTTC. Variable domain in full (rest from reference TRBV11-3 and TRBJ2-5): EAGVVQSPRYKIIEKKQPVAFWCNPISGHNTLYWYLQNLGQGPELLIRYENEEAVDDSQLPKDRFSAERLKGVDSTLKIQPAELGDSAVYLCASSSGRVGETQYFGPGTRLLVL.